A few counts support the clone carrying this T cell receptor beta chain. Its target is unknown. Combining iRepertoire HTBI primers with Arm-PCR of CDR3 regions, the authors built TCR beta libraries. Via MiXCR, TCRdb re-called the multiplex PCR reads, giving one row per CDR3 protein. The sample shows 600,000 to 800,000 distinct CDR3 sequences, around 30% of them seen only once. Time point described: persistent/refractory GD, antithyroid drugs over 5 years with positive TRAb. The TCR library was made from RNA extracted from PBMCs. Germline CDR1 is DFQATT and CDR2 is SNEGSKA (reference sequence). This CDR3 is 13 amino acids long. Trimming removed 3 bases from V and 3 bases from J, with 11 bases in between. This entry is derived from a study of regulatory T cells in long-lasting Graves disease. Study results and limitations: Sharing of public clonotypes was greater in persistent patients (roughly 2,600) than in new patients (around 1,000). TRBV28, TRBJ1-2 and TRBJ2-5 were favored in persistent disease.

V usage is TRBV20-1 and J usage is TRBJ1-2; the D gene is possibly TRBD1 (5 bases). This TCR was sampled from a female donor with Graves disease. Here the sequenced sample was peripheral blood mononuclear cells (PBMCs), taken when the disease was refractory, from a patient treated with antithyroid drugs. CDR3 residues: CSARKETDYGYTF. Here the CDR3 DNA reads TGCAGTGCTAGGAAAGAGACAGACTATGGCTACACCTTC.